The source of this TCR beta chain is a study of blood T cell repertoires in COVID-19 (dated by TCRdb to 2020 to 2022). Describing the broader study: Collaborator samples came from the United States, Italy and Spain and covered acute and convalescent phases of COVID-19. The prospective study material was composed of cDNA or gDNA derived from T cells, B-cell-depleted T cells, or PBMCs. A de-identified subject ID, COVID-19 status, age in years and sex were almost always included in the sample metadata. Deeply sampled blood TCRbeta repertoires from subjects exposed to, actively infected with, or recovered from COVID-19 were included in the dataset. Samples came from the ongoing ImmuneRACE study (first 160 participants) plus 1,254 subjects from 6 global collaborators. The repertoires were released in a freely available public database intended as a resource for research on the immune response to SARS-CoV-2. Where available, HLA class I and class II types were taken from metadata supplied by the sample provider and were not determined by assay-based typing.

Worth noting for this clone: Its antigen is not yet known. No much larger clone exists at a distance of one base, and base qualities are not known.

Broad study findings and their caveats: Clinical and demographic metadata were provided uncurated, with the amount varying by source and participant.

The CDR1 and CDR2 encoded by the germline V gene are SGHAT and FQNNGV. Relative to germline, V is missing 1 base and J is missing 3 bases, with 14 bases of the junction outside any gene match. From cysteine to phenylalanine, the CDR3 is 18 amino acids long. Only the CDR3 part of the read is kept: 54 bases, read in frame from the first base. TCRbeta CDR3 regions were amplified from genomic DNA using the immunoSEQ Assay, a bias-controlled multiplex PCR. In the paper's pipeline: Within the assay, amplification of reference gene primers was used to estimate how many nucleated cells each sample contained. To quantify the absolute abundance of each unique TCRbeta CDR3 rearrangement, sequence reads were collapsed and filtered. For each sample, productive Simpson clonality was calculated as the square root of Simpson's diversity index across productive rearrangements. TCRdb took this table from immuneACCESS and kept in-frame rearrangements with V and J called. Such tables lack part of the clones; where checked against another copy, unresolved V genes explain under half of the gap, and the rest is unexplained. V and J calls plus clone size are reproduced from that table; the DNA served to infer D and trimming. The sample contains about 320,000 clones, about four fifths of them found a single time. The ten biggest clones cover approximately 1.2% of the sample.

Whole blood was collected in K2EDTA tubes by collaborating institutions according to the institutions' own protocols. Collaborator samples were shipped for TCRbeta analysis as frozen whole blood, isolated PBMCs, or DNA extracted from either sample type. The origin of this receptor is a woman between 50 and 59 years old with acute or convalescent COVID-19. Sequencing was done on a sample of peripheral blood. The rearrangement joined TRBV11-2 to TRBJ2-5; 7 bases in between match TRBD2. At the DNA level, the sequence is TGTGCCAGCAGCTTAGGTTCGGCGGGAGTCCCCGAGGAAGAGACCCAGTACTTC. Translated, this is CASSLGSAGVPEEETQYF. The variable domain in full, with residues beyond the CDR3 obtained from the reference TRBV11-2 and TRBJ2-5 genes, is EAGVAQSPRYKIIEKRQSVAFWCNPISGHATLYWYQQILGQGPKLLIQFQNNGVVDDSQLPKDRFSAERLKGVDSTLKIQPAKLEDSAVYLCASSLGSAGVPEEETQYFGPGTRLLVL.